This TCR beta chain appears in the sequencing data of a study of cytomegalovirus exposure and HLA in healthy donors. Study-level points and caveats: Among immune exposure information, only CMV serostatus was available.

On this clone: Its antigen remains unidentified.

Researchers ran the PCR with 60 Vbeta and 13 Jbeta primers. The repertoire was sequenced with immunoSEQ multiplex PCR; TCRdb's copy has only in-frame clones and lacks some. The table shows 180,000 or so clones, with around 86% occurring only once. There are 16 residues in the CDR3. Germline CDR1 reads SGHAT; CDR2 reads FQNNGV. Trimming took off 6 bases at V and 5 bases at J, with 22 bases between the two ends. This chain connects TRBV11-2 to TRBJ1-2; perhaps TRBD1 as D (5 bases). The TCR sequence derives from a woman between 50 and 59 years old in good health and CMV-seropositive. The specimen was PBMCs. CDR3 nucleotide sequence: TGTGCCAGCAGACCTATTGGCGGGGGTTTATGGTATGGCTACACCTTC. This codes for CASRPIGGGLWYGYTF.